A selection of T cell receptor beta chains follows, all from one sample in a study of cytomegalovirus exposure and HLA in healthy donors. Only in-frame clones appear in the TCRdb table, and some are missing; sequencing was by immunoSEQ multiplex PCR. The table includes approximately 140,000 clones, roughly nine tenths detected once. The sample was PBMCs. The receptors come from a young man in good health and CMV-seronegative. The CDR3 runs from the conserved cysteine through the conserved F or W. The order of the fields is V gene, J gene, clone size, CDR3 protein. The size entry is marked missing in some rows and otherwise reads once, few, many or a size class.

TRBV21-1,TRBJ2-7,-,CASSKGTGGYEQYF
TRBV6-1,TRBJ1-5,-,CASRAGQAYNQPQHF
TRBV5-1,TRBJ1-2,few,CASSLGWEHSYGYTF
TRBV7-6,TRBJ2-3,-,CASSHLGRQSESTDTQYF
TRBV7-2,TRBJ2-2,-,CASSLPHRANTGELFF
TRBV9,TRBJ2-1,-,CASSPMGQGNEQFF
TRBV18,TRBJ2-7,-,CASSPPGLEEQYF
TRBV10-1,TRBJ2-1,-,CASSVKGRSGGLNEQFF
TRBV19,TRBJ2-6,-,CASSTFFSSSGANVLTF
TRBV6-5,TRBJ2-3,-,CASSYSGLAGDTQYF
TRBV7-6,TRBJ2-6,-,CASSPTRPRFSGANVLTF
TRBV4-1,TRBJ1-1,-,CASSQDLGRRGTEAFF
TRBV29-1,TRBJ1-1,-,CSVEDRDRGPGTEAFF
TRBV7-9,TRBJ2-7,-,CASSLLGPYEQYF
TRBV11-3,TRBJ1-1,-,CASSMGLLGAEAFF